This T cell receptor beta chain was identified in a study of post-analysis software for immune sequencing data. Study results and caveats: Controls' normalized Chao1 diversity significantly exceeded that of multiple sclerosis patients. TRBV5-6, TRBV5-1 and TRBV20-1 belonged to a set of about five TRBV segments that were more frequent in patients than controls.

Of note for this clonotype: The antigen remains unidentified.

Trimming removed 8 bases from V and 3 bases from J, with 14 bases in between. Looked up from germline, CDR1 is MNHEY and CDR2 is SVGAGI. CDR3 length: 14 residues. cDNA libraries of TCR beta carried unique molecular identifiers. cDNA molecules numbering approximately 500,000 came from roughly 0.93 to 9.6 million T cells. TCRdb used MiXCR to reprocess the PCR reads, holding one entry per CDR3 protein. The data hold about 400,000 distinct CDR3 sequences, with around a third observed a single time. The chain recombines TRBV6-5 with TRBJ2-1; D may be TRBD1 or TRBD2 (5 bases each). Specimen: blood. The TCR comes from a girl aged 10-17 years with multiple sclerosis. The chain's CDR3 is CASAAQDFYNEQFF. The CDR3 nucleotides read TGTGCCAGCGCCGCACAGGACTTCTACAATGAGCAGTTCTTC.